The clone carrying this TCR beta chain appeared a few times. The antigen remains undetermined. The CDR3 runs to 16 residues. CDR1 SGHRS and CDR2 YFSETQ come from the germline V gene. V lost 0 bases to trimming and J lost 1 base, with 13 bases between them. This entry comes from a study of beta chain features in type 1 diabetes. Broader study findings: In type 1 diabetes patients, VDJ junctions had fewer insertions; deletions at these junctions were more frequent.

TCRB transcripts that were expressed got sequenced, as all of the isolated RNA had been reverse transcribed. Here immunoSEQ multiplex PCR was the method, and the copy in TCRdb shows in-frame clones only, minus some. This table has under 800,000 clones, about 16% appearing once. The sample taken for sequencing was naive CD4+ T cells from blood. The source of this sequence is a man between 18 and 35 years old in good health. The rearrangement uses TRBV5-1 and TRBJ1-1; D ambiguous. CDR3 sequence reads: CASSLGHSFKNTEAFF. The CDR3 coding sequence is TGCGCCAGCAGCTTGGGACATTCGTTTAAGAACACTGAAGCTTTCTTT.